This T cell receptor beta chain was captured by sequencing in a study of neurological immune-mediated disorders. Synthesis of cDNA was carried out by template-switch 5'RACE. The reaction used 10-nucleotide random UMIs. Every sequencing run produced over 160 million TCR-beta sequences, and the sequences from any one run covered 15-18 subjects. TCRdb re-called the 5' RACE reads through MiXCR, storing one row per CDR3 protein. The table has under 20,000 distinct CDR3 sequences, approximately 14% seen once. This clonotype was observed at least ten times. The V gene's germline CDR1 is SGHDT and CDR2 YYEEEE. The CDR3 totals 11 residues. Trimming took off 1 base at V and 8 bases at J, with 5 bases between the two ends. The unsorted libraries were made from 2 million PBMCs kept at -80 C.

The sample taken for sequencing was PBMCs. The sequence was obtained from a man in his fifties or sixties with HTLV-1-associated myelopathy (HAM/TSP). The V gene is TRBV5-6, the J gene TRBJ2-3, with unresolved D. CDR3 sequence reads: CASSLSGTQYF. The CDR3, as DNA: TGTGCCAGCAGCTTGTCGGGTACGCAGTATTTT.